This T cell receptor (beta chain) came from a study of immune evolution from preneoplasia to lung adenocarcinoma. Assay: immunoSEQ multiplex PCR; the TCRdb copy retains only in-frame clones and omits some. The sample carries 14,000 to 15,000 clones, approximately 77% recorded once. Histologic diagnosis was independently verified by two lung pathologists. This clone was seen more than once but under ten times. The antigen is undetermined. V was trimmed by 0 bases and J by 6 bases, leaving 10 bases between them. Looked up from germline, CDR1 is SGHTA and CDR2 is FQGTGA. The CDR3 length is 14 residues. Study conclusions and caveats: Normal lung had highest clonality; later lesions appeared denser, more diverse. Highest clonality occurred in KRAS-mutant, not EGFR-mutant or double wild-type, nodules.

This chain connects TRBV7-3 to TRBJ2-3; no reliable D call. Sequenced: FFPE minimally invasive lung adenocarcinoma tissue. The receptor's source is a person between 60 and 80 years old with lung adenocarcinoma. The CDR3 nucleotides read TGTGCCAGCAGCTTAACCGGGCCCCCCGATACGCAGTATTTT. Protein product: CASSLTGPPDTQYF.